Listed below are T cell receptor beta chains from one sample, sequenced in a study of cytomegalovirus exposure and HLA in healthy donors. Using immunoSEQ multiplex PCR, the repertoire was profiled, and TCRdb retains in-frame clones only, with some absent. The table shows more than 110,000 clones, with roughly 76% occurring only once. Sequencing was performed on PBMCs. The receptors derive from a woman aged 40 to 49 in good health and CMV-seronegative. Each CDR3 is given without its conserved first and last residue. A D gene is named only where the DNA matches it firmly.

TRBV2	-	ASSERVRERDGYT
TRBV2	-	ASASGQNDPYNEQF
TRBV7-6	-	ASSLGPTYNEQF
TRBV14	-	ASSQYKLILNTEAF
TRBV25-1	TRBD1	ASLSTDRDYGYT
TRBV5-4	TRBD1	ASSALGQGDEKLF
TRBV2	TRBD1	ASSADRVAF
TRBV19	-	ASSAGQFYEQY
TRBV5-1	TRBD1	ASSFDRGGTEAF
TRBV13	TRBD2	ASSLGGGAIQETQY
TRBV5-4	-	ASSLDGDEQF
TRBV28	TRBD1	ASTGTGQETQY
TRBV4-3	TRBD2	ASSQGAGGPDTQY
TRBV28	-	ASSFSGVFNQPQH
TRBV5-6	TRBD2	ASSLAGGTPSSYNEQF
TRBV29-1	-	SVQTVTQSTIY
TRBV7-6	TRBD1	ASSLGTGGSNQPQH
TRBV7-8	TRBD1	ASSLEGGYAEAF
TRBV11-2	TRBD1	ASGTGDRPDTQY
TRBV7-9	TRBD2	ASSLGSGGALSYEQY
TRBV18	-	ASSPDSDLAEAF
TRBV5-1	TRBD2	ASAKTGGGSSNEQF
TRBV6-1	-	ASSEGGGILTRSRNYERY
TRBV29-1	TRBD2	SATGRGGKNIQY
TRBV5-1	-	ASSGGTASYNEQF
TRBV6-6	-	ASSSLDSPHNEQF
TRBV6-1	-	ASSPTGDSYNEQF
TRBV6-6	-	ASSRDTDSPLH
TRBV5-8	TRBD1	ASSLGQGLYEQY
TRBV27	TRBD2	ASSLSRLAGPLWGSYNEQF
TRBV19	-	ASSRGEGTEAF
TRBV2	TRBD1	ASRETGDYGYT
TRBV7-9	TRBD1	ASSLRDRGNTGDTQY
TRBV7-3	TRBD2	ASMRGGSTDTQY
TRBV5-1	-	ASWFGGGEDNEQF
TRBV7-6	TRBD1	ASSSDRGGYT
TRBV5-6	-	ASRKQTGLYGYT
TRBV9	TRBD2	ASSHTSGIYNEQF
TRBV4-1	-	ASSPRGLGTQY
TRBV10-3	-	AISSGGRNEKLF
TRBV19	TRBD2	ASSIGGGSSQY
TRBV7-9	-	ASSLESAGLRTDTQY
TRBV7-9	-	ASTSGGSETQY
TRBV29-1	-	SVSRGVTYEQY
TRBV2	TRBD1	ASDRTGGLLQF
TRBV7-2	-	ASSFPRIGETQY